What follows describes a single T cell receptor beta chain. Antigen unknown. Healthy bone marrow donors formed the donor group. Donors sampled were nominally healthy, though unrecorded immune exposures were likely. The source of the sample is a study of cytomegalovirus exposure and HLA in healthy donors. Whole-study findings and limits: Cytomegalovirus association was listed for 150 or so TCR beta chains.

The germline V gene has CDR1 MDHEN and CDR2 SYDVKM. CDR3 size: 12 residues. The PCR contained 60 Vbeta and 13 Jbeta primers. Sequencing used immunoSEQ multiplex PCR; TCRdb keeps in-frame clones, though not all of them. The data contain about 170,000 clones, around four fifths of them singletons. The specimen was PBMCs. V and J are TRBV28 and TRBJ2-5, with D perhaps matching TRBD1 (6 bases). The last part of the DNA fits TRBJ2-7 better; the J call may be wrong. This clonotype originated in a woman between 18 and 29 years old in good health and CMV-seronegative. The CDR3 coding sequence is TGTGCCAGCAGAATACAGGGTTACGAGCAGTACTTC. It translates to CASRIQGYEQYF.